The 31 T cell receptor beta chains given below trace back to one sample, sequenced in a study of cytomegalovirus exposure and HLA in healthy donors. PCR amplification relied on 60 Vbeta primers (plus 13 Jbeta primers). Produced via immunoSEQ multiplex PCR; TCRdb's table is partial and in-frame only. The sample has around 130,000 clones; 75% to 85% are singletons. The sequenced material came from PBMCs. Source of these receptors: a male donor in good health and CMV-seronegative.

This sequence joins TRBV14 and TRBJ2-7; D perhaps matches TRBD2 (6 bases). This CDR3 has 13 amino acids. Trimming left V 7 bases short and J 1 base short, with 11 bases between. Germline CDR1 and CDR2: SGHDN and FVKESK. The CDR3 sequence is CASKLTSSYEQYF. The CDR3 nucleotides are TGTGCCAGCAAGTTGACTAGTTCCTACGAGCAGTACTTC.

The chain has TRBV7-6 and TRBJ2-5; no reliable D call. The V gene lost 3 bases and the J gene lost 4 bases, with 6 bases spanning the gap. The CDR3 consists of 12 residues. Looked up from germline, CDR1 is SGHVS and CDR2 is FNYEAQ. The CDR3, as DNA: TGTGCCAGCAGCTTTAGAGCAGAGACCCAGTACTTC. This gives the protein CASSFRAETQYF.

The genes are TRBV5-1 and TRBJ2-1; D gene unclear. CDR1 is SGHRS and CDR2 is YFSETQ in the germline V gene. The CDR3 has 14 residues. The ends were cut back, 0 bases at V and 3 bases at J, with 7 bases in the middle. The DNA of the CDR3 is TGCGCCAGCAGCTTGGTAATTTTCTACAATGAGCAGTTCTTC. It yields the protein CASSLVIFYNEQFF.

The chain employs TRBV7-2 and TRBJ1-1, with D maybe TRBD1 (6 bases). V was clipped by 5 bases and J by 1 base, with 8 bases between them. Germline assignment: CDR1 SGHTA and CDR2 FQGNSA. This CDR3 spans 13 amino acids. CDR3: CASSLDRNTEAFF. CDR3 coding DNA: TGTGCCAGCAGCCTGGACAGGAACACTGAAGCTTTCTTT.

The rearrangement joins TRBV5-1 to TRBJ2-2, with 14 bases matching TRBD2. CDR3 length: 18 amino acids. The germline V gene has CDR1 SGHRS and CDR2 YFSETQ. V lost 0 bases and J lost 5; bases outside the gene matches: 6. The DNA of the CDR3 is TGCGCCAGCAGCTTGGGACTAGCGGGAGGGCCTGTAACCGGGGAGCTGTTTTTT. Amino acid sequence: CASSLGLAGGPVTGELFF. The variable domain in full, completed from reference TRBV5-1 and TRBJ2-2, reads KAGVTQTPRYLIKTRGQQVTLSCSPISGHRSVSWYQQTPGQGLQFLFEYFSETQRNKGNFPGRFSGRQFSNSRSEMNVSTLELGDSALYLCASSLGLAGGPVTGELFFGEGSRLTVL.

This chain links TRBV4-2 with TRBJ2-7; 7 bases agree with TRBD1. V dropped 0 bases and J dropped 3; count of bases not matched to a gene: 2. The length of the CDR3 is 14 residues. Germline CDR1 reads LGHNA; CDR2 reads YNFKEQ. CDR3 coding DNA: TGTGCCAGCAGCCAAGAGGGACAGAACTACGAGCAGTACTTC. Amino acid sequence: CASSQEGQNYEQYF.

The chain combines TRBV30 with TRBJ1-2, with a weak D call TRBD1 (5 bases). Germline V gene data show CDR1 as GTSNPN and CDR2 as SVGIG (reference sequence). The V and J ends lost 7 bases and 0 bases respectively, with 12 bases between them. The CDR3 length is 13 residues. The CDR3 sequence is CASCPGTNYGYTF. DNA for the CDR3: TGTGCCTCCTGTCCAGGGACTAACTATGGCTACACCTTC.

The chain carries TRBV7-8 and TRBJ1-5; 8 nucleotides match TRBD1. The CDR3 totals 16 residues. V lost 0 bases and J lost 3; bases outside the gene matches: 4. CDR1 and CDR2 (germline): SGHVS, FQNEAQ. The CDR3 sequence: CASSLAGQASNQPQHF. The CDR3 region has the DNA TGTGCCAGCAGCTTAGCGGGACAGGCTTCCAATCAGCCCCAGCATTTT.

The chain has TRBV9 and TRBJ1-4; D unclear. CDR1 SGDLS and CDR2 YYNGEE come from the germline V gene. V dropped 3 bases and J dropped 7 bases, with 10 bases sitting between them. The CDR3 loop spans 13 amino acids. CDR3 sequence reads: CASSDRPGEKLFF. The CDR3 DNA is TGTGCCAGCAGCGATCGTCCGGGTGAAAAACTGTTTTTT.

In its sample, this clone was seen a few times. The chain carries TRBV6-6 and TRBJ2-2; 12 bases match TRBD1. Germline trimming cut 4 bases from V and 10 bases from J; bases unmatched to any gene: 7. Germline V gene lookup returns CDR1 MNHNY and CDR2 SVGAGI (reference sequence). The CDR3 runs to 15 residues. CDR3 sequence (DNA): TGTGCCAGCAGTTCTTCCGGGACAGGGGGCCCGGAGCTGTTTTTT. Translated: CASSSSGTGGPELFF.

The rearrangement uses TRBV5-4 and TRBJ2-1, with D perhaps matching TRBD2 (5 bases). Germline V gene data show CDR1 as SGHNT and CDR2 as YYREEE (reference sequence). Trimming removed 3 bases from V and 4 bases from J, with 14 bases in between. The CDR3 contains 15 residues. The CDR3 sequence is CASSSPGNAYNEQFF. In DNA form, the CDR3 reads TGTGCCAGCAGCTCACCGGGAAACGCTTACAATGAGCAGTTCTTC.

The J gene is TRBJ2-3, the V gene TRBV18; D possibly corresponds to TRBD1 (6 bases). The germline V gene has CDR1 KGHSH and CDR2 LQKENI. The CDR3 covers 15 residues. V was trimmed by 3 bases and J by 3 bases, leaving 13 bases between them. DNA for the CDR3: TGTGCCAGCTCACCCGGGAACAGGGCTACAGATACGCAGTATTTT. Its protein product is CASSPGNRATDTQYF. Drawing the rest from reference TRBV18 and TRBJ2-3, the complete variable domain is NAGVMQNPRHLVRRRGQEARLRCSPMKGHSHVYWYRQLPEEGLKFMVYLQKENIIDESGMPKERFSAEFPKEGPSILRIQQVVRGDSAAYFCASSPGNRATDTQYFGPGTRLTVL.

This clone was counted only a few times. J is TRBJ1-6 and V is TRBV28; weak D call: TRBD1 (6 bases). CDR3 size: 16 residues. V was trimmed by 3 bases and J by 6 bases, leaving 15 bases between them. Germline V gene data show CDR1 as MDHEN and CDR2 as SYDVKM. The CDR3 sequence is CASSLTGHRGNSPLHF. CDR3 nucleotides: TGTGCCAGCAGTTTGACGGGACACCGAGGTAATTCACCCCTCCACTTT. The whole variable domain, filled in from reference TRBV28 and TRBJ1-6, reads DVKVTQSSRYLVKRTGEKVFLECVQDMDHENMFWYRQDPGLGLRLIYFSYDVKMKEKGDIPEGYSVSREKKERFSLILESASTNQTSMYLCASSLTGHRGNSPLHFGNGTRLTVT.

This clone was found a few times. The chain couples TRBV7-8 to TRBJ2-2, with 7 nucleotides matching TRBD2. The length of the CDR3 is 17 residues. With V trimmed by 2 bases and J by 2 bases, 8 bases remained unmatched. Germline CDR1 reads SGHVS; CDR2 reads FQNEAQ. The CDR3 bases are TGTGCCAGCAGCTTAACGCTGGCTAGCGGCAACACCGGGGAGCTGTTTTTT. As protein: CASSLTLASGNTGELFF.

The chain carries TRBV9 and TRBJ2-4; D may be TRBD2 (5 bases). The CDR3 contains 15 residues. V gave up 0 bases and J gave up 7 bases, with 14 bases separating them. Looked up from germline, CDR1 is SGDLS and CDR2 is YYNGEE. The DNA of the CDR3 is TGTGCCAGCAGCGTAGGGAGGCAAACGGGGAACATTCAGTACTTC. It codes for CASSVGRQTGNIQYF.

CDR3 amino acids: CASSPGQGSNQPQHF. The CDR3 region has the DNA TGTGCCAGCAGCCCCGGACAGGGAAGCAATCAGCCCCAGCATTTT. The chain couples TRBV7-6 to TRBJ1-5; the match to TRBD1 covers 8 bases. The CDR3 length is 15 residues. The V gene end was trimmed by 5 bases and the J gene end by 1 base; junction bases not matched to a gene: 4. CDR1 is SGHVS, CDR2 FNYEAQ, per germline.

The chain employs TRBV27 and TRBJ1-4, with TRBD1 identical over 7 bases. The germline V gene has CDR1 MNHEY and CDR2 SMNVEV (reference sequence). This CDR3 is 13 amino acids long. V was clipped by 5 bases and J by 6 bases; unmatched bases: 3. The CDR3 sequence: CASSPDRDEKLFF. CDR3 coding DNA: TGTGCCAGCAGTCCCGACAGGGATGAAAAACTGTTTTTT.

CDR3 sequence reads: CASSDGYTF. Here the CDR3 DNA reads TGTGCCTCCTCTGATGGCTACACCTTC. The rearrangement links TRBV30 to TRBJ1-2; D gene uncertain. Trimming cost V 7 bases and J 6 bases, with 6 bases left between them. The length of the CDR3 is 9 residues. CDR1 GTSNPN and CDR2 SVGIG come from the germline V gene (reference sequence).

This sequence joins TRBV28 and TRBJ2-7, with TRBD1 matching over 7 bases. This CDR3 is 17 amino acids long. The V segment lost 6 bases and the J segment 4 bases; nucleotides outside the gene matches: 18. Germline loops: CDR1 MDHEN, CDR2 SYDVKM. The CDR3 spells CASSLPRGTSRAYEQYF. CDR3 bases: TGTGCCAGCAGCCTTCCCAGGGGGACCAGTCGGGCGTACGAGCAGTACTTC.

V gene TRBV7-2 combines with J gene TRBJ2-3; D is possibly TRBD2 (7 bases). The V gene's germline CDR1 is SGHTA and CDR2 FQGNSA. The V gene lost 5 bases and the J gene lost 6 bases, with 15 bases spanning the gap. There are 14 residues in the CDR3. CDR3: CASSRGAGADTQYF. For the CDR3, the DNA is TGTGCCAGCAGCCGGGGGGCGGGGGCGGATACGCAGTATTTT.

This chain links TRBV4-3 with TRBJ2-1; TRBD2 matches 8 bases. CDR1 is LGHNA, CDR2 YSLEER, per germline. The ends lost 0 bases at V and 9 bases at J; junction bases unmatched: 13. The length of the CDR3 is 17 residues. This CDR3 reads CASSQDLGSGAGVEQFF. CDR3 in DNA: TGCGCCAGCAGCCAAGATCTGGGTAGCGGGGCTGGCGTTGAGCAGTTCTTC.

The rearrangement joins TRBV30 to TRBJ1-2, with 12 positions matching TRBD1. V was pared by 3 bases and J by 6 bases, with 5 bases of the junction left unmatched. CDR1 and CDR2 (germline): GTSNPN, SVGIG (reference sequence). The CDR3 sequence is 14 residues long. The CDR3 DNA sequence: TGTGCCTGGAGAGGGACAGGGGGCAGGCATGGCTACACCTTC. Protein product: CAWRGTGGRHGYTF.

Only a few counts were recorded for this clone. CDR3 nucleotide sequence: TGCGCCAGCAGCTTCGGTAGCGGGAGTTTATCCAATGAGCAGTTCTTC. This codes for CASSFGSGSLSNEQFF. The rearrangement joins TRBV5-1 to TRBJ2-1; 9 positions match TRBD2. This CDR3 contains 16 residues. Trimming at V came to 2 bases and at J to 6 bases, leaving 9 bases not matched to a gene. Germline lookup yields CDR1 SGHRS and CDR2 YFSETQ.

The V call is TRBV6-5, the J call TRBJ2-5; TRBD1 aligns across 8 bases. V trimming: 5 bases; J trimming: 5 bases; junction bases outside the gene matches: 7. This CDR3 comprises 14 residues. Germline loops: CDR1 MNHEY, CDR2 SVGAGI. The CDR3 here is CASSVGQGTETQYF. The DNA of the CDR3 is TGTGCCAGCAGTGTAGGACAGGGTACGGAGACCCAGTACTTC.

The chain joins TRBV6-5 to TRBJ1-2; D is undetermined. Per the germline V gene, CDR1 is MNHEY and CDR2 is SVGAGI. V dropped 2 bases and J dropped 7 bases, with 11 bases sitting between them. The CDR3 has 13 amino acids. CDR3 protein: CASSYDAGVGYTF. The CDR3 bases are TGTGCCAGCAGTTACGACGCGGGCGTTGGCTACACCTTC.

This sequence joins TRBV6-5 and TRBJ2-7; D is possibly TRBD2 (6 bases). CDR3 length equals 14 residues. Germline V gives CDR1 MNHEY, CDR2 SVGAGI. V shed 2 bases and J shed 2 bases, with 10 bases lying between them. The CDR3 region is CASSYGGITYEQYF. CDR3 nucleotides: TGTGCCAGCAGTTACGGAGGGATTACCTACGAGCAGTACTTC.

This clone was recorded once. The chain combines TRBV10-3 with TRBJ1-1; TRBD1 matches 8 bases. The junction had 9 bases not matched to a gene; V was cut back by 6 bases and J by 6 bases. The CDR3 is made up of 14 amino acids. The V gene's germline CDR1 is ENHRY and CDR2 SYGVKD. The chain's CDR3 is CAIRETGAGAEAFF. CDR3 DNA: TGTGCCATCAGGGAGACAGGGGCGGGCGCTGAAGCTTTCTTT.

The chain couples TRBV10-2 to TRBJ1-1; a weak D match, TRBD1 (6 bases). With 10 bases removed from V and 5 bases from J, the gap between germline ends came to 23 bases. Germline CDR1 is WSHSY and CDR2 is SAAADI. The CDR3 covers 15 residues. The CDR3 is CATRQRGWSVTEAFF. The CDR3 DNA reads TGCGCCACCAGGCAGAGGGGGTGGAGCGTAACTGAAGCTTTCTTT.

The V call is TRBV11-2, the J call TRBJ1-4; 9 bases line up with TRBD1. The CDR3 is 17 amino acids. From germline, CDR1 is SGHAT and CDR2 FQNNGV. The trim removed 4 bases at V and 8 bases at J, leaving 14 bases unmatched. CDR3: CASSYYPPGQGREKLFF. CDR3 DNA sequence: TGTGCCAGCAGCTACTACCCCCCGGGACAGGGTAGAGAAAAACTGTTTTTT. Combining the CDR3 with reference TRBV11-2 and TRBJ1-4 gives the whole variable domain EAGVAQSPRYKIIEKRQSVAFWCNPISGHATLYWYQQILGQGPKLLIQFQNNGVVDDSQLPKDRFSAERLKGVDSTLKIQPAKLEDSAVYLCASSYYPPGQGREKLFFGSGTQLSVL.

The chain couples TRBV14 to TRBJ2-1, with a possible D match to TRBD2 (6 bases). The CDR3 spans 13 residues. Trimming left V 3 bases short and J 8 bases short, with 11 bases between. Germline lookup yields CDR1 SGHDN and CDR2 FVKESK. For the CDR3, the DNA is TGTGCCAGCAGCCAGGAGGGTAGGGATGAGCAGTTCTTC. Translated, it gives CASSQEGRDEQFF.

The rearrangement links TRBV11-2 to TRBJ2-7; 9 nucleotides line up with TRBD1. Germline CDR1 is SGHAT and CDR2 is FQNNGV. The V segment lost 10 bases and the J segment 6 bases; nucleotides outside the gene matches: 7. The CDR3 consists of 12 residues. The DNA of the CDR3 is TGTGCCAAGGACAGGGGAATCGGCGAGCAGTACTTC. Protein: CAKDRGIGEQYF.